This TCR beta chain was sequenced in a study of T-cell memory formation after mild COVID-19. Whole-study context: The two donors had largely donor-specific TCR clusters.

Constant-segment primers and 5'RACE yielded cDNA libraries for TCR alpha and TCR beta, each carrying sample barcodes and UMIs. MiXCR, applied by TCRdb to the 5' RACE reads, yields one record per CDR3 protein. The sample has over 350,000 distinct CDR3 sequences, about 24% seen once; the top ten hold around 8.8%. Input material: PBMCs or a T cell subset sorted from them (not recorded which). This sequence originates from an adult woman who had mild COVID-19 (a few samples of this study predate the infection). Cell type and time point are not known.

The CDR3 nucleotides read TGTGCCACCAGCAAGGATAGGTACCAAGAGACCCAGTACTTC. Amino acids: CATSKDRYQETQYF. V usage is TRBV15 and J usage is TRBJ2-5; D unclear. V gave up 4 bases and J gave up 0 bases, with 9 bases separating them. Germline V lookup: CDR1 LNHNV, CDR2 YYDKDF (reference sequence). The CDR3 contains 14 residues.